Following are 19 T cell receptor beta chains from one sample sequenced in a study of blood T cell repertoires in COVID-19. TCRdb's table, derived via immunoSEQ multiplex PCR, lists solely in-frame clones and lacks some. The sample comprises over 90,000 clones, about four fifths of which are singletons, and under 5% rests with the top ten. What was sequenced was peripheral blood. All receptors derive from a man older than 75 with COVID-19, enrolled during active disease.

The rearrangement joins TRBV7-9 to TRBJ1-2, with D maybe TRBD1 (6 bases). The length of the CDR3 is 14 residues. Trimming took off 5 bases at V and 2 bases at J, with 12 bases between the two ends. Germline V gene sequence: CDR1 SEHNR, CDR2 FQNEAQ (reference sequence). The CDR3 spells CASSVGGQNYGYTF. CDR3 nucleotides: TGTGCCAGCAGCGTCGGTGGACAGAACTATGGCTACACCTTC.

The V call is TRBV5-1, the J call TRBJ2-2; 7 nucleotides line up with TRBD1. V shed 2 bases and J 7 bases; nucleotides not matched to a gene: 8. In germline, CDR1 is SGHRS, CDR2 YFSETQ. The CDR3 covers 15 residues. The CDR3 reads CASSLSQGVGGELFF. The CDR3 DNA sequence: TGCGCCAGCAGCTTAAGCCAGGGGGTTGGCGGGGAGCTGTTTTTT.

V usage is TRBV6-1 and J usage is TRBJ1-1, with TRBD1 as a possible D gene (6 bases). Germline V gene data show CDR1 as MNHNS and CDR2 as SASEGT. The CDR3 has 13 residues. Between the trimmed V and J ends, which lost 5 bases and 4 bases, there was a span of 11 bases. CDR3 bases: TGTGCCAGCAGTTATGGGGGGGCCACTGAAGCTTTCTTT. It codes for CASSYGGATEAFF.

The J gene is TRBJ2-1, the V gene TRBV7-2, with 8 bases identical to TRBD2. Germline-derived CDR1 and CDR2 are SGHTA and FQGNSA. CDR3 length: 17 residues. The trim removed 1 base at V and 2 bases at J, leaving 7 bases unmatched. CDR3 sequence: CASSLVLAGWTYNEQFF. The CDR3 region has the DNA TGTGCCAGCAGCTTAGTCCTAGCGGGTTGGACCTACAATGAGCAGTTCTTC.

The chain recombines TRBV4-1 with TRBJ2-7; tentative D call: TRBD1 (6 bases). Trimming stripped 4 bases from V and 6 bases from J, with 19 bases between. This CDR3 has 15 amino acids. The germline V gene encodes CDR1 MGHRA and CDR2 YSYEKL. The CDR3 DNA sequence: TGCGCCAGCAGCCCGACTGACAGGCACCCCCGCGAGCAGTACTTC. Its protein is CASSPTDRHPREQYF.

The J gene is TRBJ1-1, the V gene TRBV7-8; tentative D call: TRBD1 (6 bases). The CDR3 has 15 residues. The ends were cut back, 6 bases at V and 6 bases at J, with 20 bases in the middle. Germline V gives CDR1 SGHVS, CDR2 FQNEAQ. The DNA of the CDR3 is TGTGCCAGCAGGGGACATAGCAGTATCTTATCTGAAGCTTTCTTT. Amino acids: CASRGHSSILSEAFF.

V and J are TRBV6-5 and TRBJ1-2; D may be TRBD1 (5 bases). Germline assignment: CDR1 MNHEY and CDR2 SVGAGI. V was shortened by 7 bases and J by 5 bases, with 14 bases between the two germline ends. The CDR3 is 13 residues long. This chain's CDR3 is CASKRDRAYGYTF. The CDR3 nucleotides read TGTGCCAGCAAAAGAGACAGAGCTTATGGCTACACCTTC.

The V call is TRBV7-2, the J call TRBJ2-7; 13 bases agree with TRBD2. CDR1 is SGHTA and CDR2 is FQGNSA in the germline V gene. After removal of 5 bases from V and 1 base from J, the junction contained 8 bases not matched to a gene. This CDR3 has 17 amino acids. CDR3 protein: CASSPSLAGGLSYEQYF. DNA for the CDR3: TGTGCCAGCAGCCCCTCACTAGCGGGGGGGCTGTCCTACGAGCAGTACTTC.

The chain links TRBV15 to TRBJ1-1; D possibly corresponds to TRBD1 (5 bases). The V gene lost 8 bases and the J gene lost 5 bases, with 15 bases spanning the gap. Germline lookup yields CDR1 LNHNV and CDR2 YYDKDF (reference sequence). There are 13 residues in the CDR3. This CDR3 reads CATAAGGLTEAFF. The CDR3 coding sequence is TGTGCCACCGCCGCGGGGGGTTTAACTGAAGCTTTCTTT.

The rearrangement joins TRBV6-6 to TRBJ1-5; D is perhaps TRBD1 (6 bases). V gave up 5 bases and J gave up 6 bases, with 14 bases separating them. The CDR3 runs to 14 residues. From germline, CDR1 is MNHNY and CDR2 SVGAGI (reference sequence). CDR3 residues: CASSAQGMGQPQHF. The CDR3, as DNA: TGTGCCAGCAGTGCACAGGGTATGGGTCAGCCCCAGCATTTT.

This clone was detected once. This chain's CDR3 is CASSLTIAGAWNQPQHF. CDR3 nucleotide sequence: TGTGCCAGCAGCTTAACGATCGCAGGGGCCTGGAATCAGCCCCAGCATTTT. The chain is built from TRBV7-3 and TRBJ1-5; weak D call: TRBD1 (6 bases). The CDR3 has 17 amino acids. Trimming shortened V by 0 bases and J by 4 bases, and 16 bases separated the two germline ends. The germline V gene encodes CDR1 SGHTA and CDR2 FQGTGA. The variable domain in full, with the rest retrieved from reference TRBV7-3 and TRBJ1-5, is GAGVSQTPSNKVTEKGKYVELRCDPISGHTALYWYRQSLGQGPEFLIYFQGTGAADDSGLPNDRFFAVRPEGSVSTLKIQRTERGDSAVYLCASSLTIAGAWNQPQHFGDGTRLSIL.

The rearrangement links TRBV5-1 to TRBJ2-1; a weak D match, TRBD1 (6 bases). V was cut by 5 bases and J by 4 bases, with 13 bases left in between. The germline gives CDR1 SGHRS, CDR2 YFSETQ. This CDR3 is built from 14 residues. CDR3 nucleotides: TGCGCCAGCAGTCTCGGGACAAGATACAATGAGCAGTTCTTC. It codes for CASSLGTRYNEQFF.

The rearrangement uses TRBV6-5 and TRBJ2-5; possible D gene TRBD1, 6 bases. The CDR3 has 13 residues. CDR1 is MNHEY and CDR2 is SVGAGI in the germline V gene. V was pared by 6 bases and J by 3 bases, with 11 bases between. In DNA form, the CDR3 reads TGTGCCAGCAGCACCAGGGACAAAGAGACCCAGTACTTC. Translation: CASSTRDKETQYF.

The rearrangement joins TRBV11-1 to TRBJ2-1, with TRBD2 identical over 7 bases. The germline gives CDR1 SGHAT, CDR2 FQDESV (reference sequence). This CDR3 is built from 15 residues. Unmatched junction bases numbered 5, after V lost 1 base and J lost 5 bases. In DNA form, the CDR3 reads TGTGCCAGCAGCTTAGGGGCTAGCGGCCACAATGAGCAGTTCTTC. This codes for CASSLGASGHNEQFF.

The chain is built from TRBV6-2 or TRBV6-3 and TRBJ2-1, with 14 bases lining up with TRBD2. The CDR3 is 14 amino acids. Germline CDR1 MNHEY, CDR2 SVGEGT. V gave up 5 bases and J gave up 10 bases; unmatched junction bases: 4. The CDR3 region is CASSRLAGGEEQFF. As DNA, the CDR3 is TGTGCCAGCAGTAGACTAGCGGGAGGGGAGGAGCAGTTCTTC.

V is TRBV3-1 (or the pseudogene TRBV3-2) and J is TRBJ1-1, with TRBD1 as a possible D gene (5 bases). CDR1 is LGHDT and CDR2 is YNNKEL in the germline V gene (reference sequence). This CDR3 is built from 16 residues. Trimming shortened V by 6 bases and J by 2 bases, and 19 bases separated the two germline ends. The CDR3 sequence: CASRPRSGQGNTEAFF. The CDR3 DNA reads TGTGCCAGCAGGCCAAGATCGGGCCAGGGAAACACTGAAGCTTTCTTT.

This clone was recorded once. The chain links TRBV5-4 to TRBJ1-1, with 9 bases lining up with TRBD1. V trimming: 2 bases; J trimming: 4 bases; junction bases outside the gene matches: 12. The CDR3 extends over 17 amino acids. Per the germline V gene, CDR1 is SGHNT and CDR2 is YYREEE (reference sequence). The CDR3: CASSFDRGGTLATEAFF. CDR3 DNA: TGTGCCAGCAGCTTTGACAGGGGGGGGACGTTGGCCACTGAAGCTTTCTTT.

This clone was picked up one time. This rearrangement joins TRBV27 to TRBJ1-1; D remains unclear. The ends were cut back, 2 bases at V and 0 bases at J, with 10 bases in the middle. Germline loops: CDR1 MNHEY, CDR2 SMNVEV (reference sequence). This CDR3 comprises 15 residues. The CDR3 sequence is CASSLKYSMNTEAFF. CDR3 nucleotide sequence: TGTGCCAGCAGTTTAAAGTACTCTATGAACACTGAAGCTTTCTTT.

The chain has TRBV28 and TRBJ1-6; TRBD1 aligns across 7 bases. This CDR3 spans 15 amino acids. Germline values: CDR1 MDHEN, CDR2 SYDVKM. Trimming at V came to 5 bases and at J to 5 bases, leaving 6 bases not matched to a gene. DNA for the CDR3: TGTGCCAGCAGTCACGGGGACAGAGATAATTCACCCCTCCACTTT. Translated, it gives CASSHGDRDNSPLHF. Looking up the rest from reference TRBV28 and TRBJ1-6 gives the full variable domain: DVKVTQSSRYLVKRTGEKVFLECVQDMDHENMFWYRQDPGLGLRLIYFSYDVKMKEKGDIPEGYSVSREKKERFSLILESASTNQTSMYLCASSHGDRDNSPLHFGNGTRLTVT.